This T cell receptor (beta chain) originates from a study of beta chain features in type 1 diabetes. Overall study: No age, gender or cell yield differences were seen between patients and healthy donors.

There are a few counts of this clone. V lost 5 bases, J lost 1 base, and 4 bases stayed unmatched. The CDR3 consists of 14 residues. The germline V gene has CDR1 MNHEY and CDR2 SVGAGI. Since all of the isolated RNA was reverse transcribed, expressed TCRB transcripts were what got sequenced. The table came from immunoSEQ multiplex PCR; TCRdb's copy has only in-frame clones and leaves some out. The sample lists about 360,000 clones; over 10% were seen once. This receptor was identified in a man aged 18-30 years in good health. The sample was naive CD4+ T cells from blood. The chain recombines TRBV6-5 with TRBJ1-1; TRBD1 matches at 7 bases. The DNA for the CDR3 is TGTGCCAGCAGTCGAGACAGGGAGAACACTGAAGCTTTCTTT. Protein sequence: CASSRDRENTEAFF.